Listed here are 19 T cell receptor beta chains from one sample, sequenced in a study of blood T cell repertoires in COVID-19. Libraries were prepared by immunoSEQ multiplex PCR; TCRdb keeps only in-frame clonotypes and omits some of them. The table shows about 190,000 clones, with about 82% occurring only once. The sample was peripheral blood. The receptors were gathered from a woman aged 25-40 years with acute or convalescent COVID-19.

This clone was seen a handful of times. The CDR3 sequence: CASSEGTSATYEQYF. CDR3 DNA: TGTGCCAGCAGCGAAGGGACTAGCGCAACCTACGAGCAGTACTTC. The chain links TRBV13 to TRBJ2-7; 10 nucleotides line up with TRBD2. The CDR3 is 15 residues long. Germline trimming cut 5 bases from V and 2 bases from J; bases unmatched to any gene: 6. Germline CDR1 and CDR2: PRHDT and FYEKMQ (reference sequence).

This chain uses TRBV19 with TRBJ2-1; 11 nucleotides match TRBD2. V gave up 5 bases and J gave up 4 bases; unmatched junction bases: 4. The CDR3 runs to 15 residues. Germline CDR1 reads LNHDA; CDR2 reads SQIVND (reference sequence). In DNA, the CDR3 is TGTGCCAGTAGTTTGGGACTAGCGGTATACAATGAGCAGTTCTTC. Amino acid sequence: CASSLGLAVYNEQFF.

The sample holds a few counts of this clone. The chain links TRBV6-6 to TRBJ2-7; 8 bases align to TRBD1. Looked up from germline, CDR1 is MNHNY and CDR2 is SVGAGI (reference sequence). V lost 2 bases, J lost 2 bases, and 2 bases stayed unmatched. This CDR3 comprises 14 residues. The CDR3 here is CASSYETGAYEQYF. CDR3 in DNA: TGTGCCAGCAGTTACGAGACAGGGGCCTACGAGCAGTACTTC.

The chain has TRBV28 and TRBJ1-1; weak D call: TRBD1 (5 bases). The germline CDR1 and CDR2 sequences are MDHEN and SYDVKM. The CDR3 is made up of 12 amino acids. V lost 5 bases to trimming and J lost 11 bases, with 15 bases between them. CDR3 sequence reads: CASSPTGRGAFF. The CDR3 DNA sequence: TGTGCCAGCAGTCCTACCGGGCGGGGGGCTTTCTTT.

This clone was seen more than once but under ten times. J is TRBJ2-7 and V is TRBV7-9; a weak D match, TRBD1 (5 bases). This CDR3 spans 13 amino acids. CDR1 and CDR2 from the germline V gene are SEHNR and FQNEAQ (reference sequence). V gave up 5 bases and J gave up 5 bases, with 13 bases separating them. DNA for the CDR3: TGTGCCAGCAGCCTCCGGACAATCGACGAGCAGTACTTC. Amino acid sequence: CASSLRTIDEQYF.

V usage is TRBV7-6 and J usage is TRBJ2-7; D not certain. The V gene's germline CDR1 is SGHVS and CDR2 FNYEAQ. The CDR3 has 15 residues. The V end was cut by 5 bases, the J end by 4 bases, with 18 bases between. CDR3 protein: CASSAAVGFMYEQYF. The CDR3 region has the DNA TGTGCCAGCAGCGCGGCGGTTGGGTTTATGTACGAGCAGTACTTC.

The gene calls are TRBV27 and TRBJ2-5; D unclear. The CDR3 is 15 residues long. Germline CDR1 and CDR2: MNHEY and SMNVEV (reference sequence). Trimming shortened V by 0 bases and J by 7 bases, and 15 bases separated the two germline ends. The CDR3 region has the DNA TGTGCCAGCAGTTTATCGTTGACGAGGTCGGGGACCCAGTACTTC. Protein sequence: CASSLSLTRSGTQYF.

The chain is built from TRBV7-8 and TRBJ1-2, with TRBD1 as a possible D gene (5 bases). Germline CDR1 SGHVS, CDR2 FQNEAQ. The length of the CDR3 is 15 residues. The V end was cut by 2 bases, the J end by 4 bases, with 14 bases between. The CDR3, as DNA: TGTGCCAGCAGCTTAAGGGCAGGGCCTCCCTATGGCTACACCTTC. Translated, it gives CASSLRAGPPYGYTF.

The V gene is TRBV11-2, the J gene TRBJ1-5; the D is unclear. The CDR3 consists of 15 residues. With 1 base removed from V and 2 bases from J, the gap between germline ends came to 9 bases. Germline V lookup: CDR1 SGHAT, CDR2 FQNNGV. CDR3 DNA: TGTGCCAGCAGCTTAGCTGTTGGAGGCAATCAGCCCCAGCATTTT. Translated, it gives CASSLAVGGNQPQHF.

CDR3 nucleotides: TGTGCCAGCAGCTTATCGGGGACTAGCGGGAGGGCCTACGAGCAGTACTTC. It encodes CASSLSGTSGRAYEQYF. The chain couples TRBV7-2 to TRBJ2-7, with 16 nucleotides matching TRBD2. Per germline, CDR1 SGHTA and CDR2 FQGNSA. With 2 bases clipped from V and 2 bases from J, the junction kept 3 bases outside the gene matches. This CDR3 is 17 amino acids long.

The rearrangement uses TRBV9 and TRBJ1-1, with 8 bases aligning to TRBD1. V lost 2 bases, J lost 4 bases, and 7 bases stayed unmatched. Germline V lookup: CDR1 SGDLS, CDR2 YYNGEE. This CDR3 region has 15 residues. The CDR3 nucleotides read TGTGCCAGCAGCGTGTCCCTTACAGGGGGCACTGAAGCTTTCTTT. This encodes CASSVSLTGGTEAFF.

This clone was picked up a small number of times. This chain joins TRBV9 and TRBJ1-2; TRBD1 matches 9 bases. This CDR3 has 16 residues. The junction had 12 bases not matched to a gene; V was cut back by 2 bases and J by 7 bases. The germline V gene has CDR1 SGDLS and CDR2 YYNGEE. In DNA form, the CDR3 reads TGTGCCAGCAGCGTTCGCGGGACAGGGCGATTTGGTGGCTACACCTTC. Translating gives CASSVRGTGRFGGYTF.

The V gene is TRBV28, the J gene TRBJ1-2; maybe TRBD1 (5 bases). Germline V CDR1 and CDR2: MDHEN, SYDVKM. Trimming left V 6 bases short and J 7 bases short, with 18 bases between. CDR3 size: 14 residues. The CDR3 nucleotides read TGTGCCAGCAGACTAACACAGGTTAAGAGTGGCTACACCTTC. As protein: CASRLTQVKSGYTF.

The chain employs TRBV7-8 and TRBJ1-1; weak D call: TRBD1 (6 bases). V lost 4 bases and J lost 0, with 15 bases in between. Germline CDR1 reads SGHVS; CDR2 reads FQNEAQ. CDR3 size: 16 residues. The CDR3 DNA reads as TGTGCCAGCAGCTCATCGTTCGGGACACTGAACACTGAAGCTTTCTTT. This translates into CASSSSFGTLNTEAFF. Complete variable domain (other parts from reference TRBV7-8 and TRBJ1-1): GAGVSQSPRYKVAKRGQDVALRCDPISGHVSLFWYQQALGQGPEFLTYFQNEAQLDKSGLPSDRFFAERPEGSVSTLKIQRTQQEDSAVYLCASSSSFGTLNTEAFFGQGTRLTVV.

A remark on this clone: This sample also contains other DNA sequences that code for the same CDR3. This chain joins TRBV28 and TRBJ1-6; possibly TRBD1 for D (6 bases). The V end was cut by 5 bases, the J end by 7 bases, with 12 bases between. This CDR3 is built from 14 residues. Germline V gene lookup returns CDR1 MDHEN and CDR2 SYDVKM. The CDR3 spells CASSPPRGNSPLHF. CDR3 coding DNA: TGTGCCAGCAGTCCCCCAAGGGGGAATTCACCCCTCCACTTT.

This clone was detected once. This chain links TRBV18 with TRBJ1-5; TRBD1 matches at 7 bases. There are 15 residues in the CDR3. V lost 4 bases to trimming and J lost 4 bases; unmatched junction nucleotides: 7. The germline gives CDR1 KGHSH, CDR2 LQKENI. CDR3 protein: CASSLGTAANQPQHF. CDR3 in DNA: TGTGCCAGCTCACTAGGGACAGCTGCTAATCAGCCCCAGCATTTT.

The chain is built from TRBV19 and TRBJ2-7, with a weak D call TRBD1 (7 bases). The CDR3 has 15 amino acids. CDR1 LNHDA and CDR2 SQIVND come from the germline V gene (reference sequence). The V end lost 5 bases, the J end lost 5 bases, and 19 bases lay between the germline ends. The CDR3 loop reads CASSSPGGKLHEQYF. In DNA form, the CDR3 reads TGTGCCAGTAGTTCCCCAGGGGGGAAGTTGCACGAGCAGTACTTC.

The CDR3 loop is CASSLGSLVTEAFF. The CDR3 nucleotides read TGTGCCAGCAGCCTGGGCAGTCTAGTAACTGAAGCTTTCTTT. The rearrangement uses TRBV5-6 and TRBJ1-1; no clear D gene. The CDR3 is 14 residues long. The V gene lost 4 bases and the J gene lost 5 bases, with 15 bases spanning the gap. Germline values: CDR1 SGHDT, CDR2 YYEEEE.

CDR3 protein: CASSSTGLYGYTF. CDR3 nucleotide sequence: TGTGCCAGCAGCTCGACAGGTCTTTATGGCTACACCTTC. J is TRBJ1-2 and V is TRBV7-2; possibly TRBD1 for D (6 bases). V was shortened by 4 bases and J by 5 bases, with 11 bases between the two germline ends. The length of the CDR3 is 13 residues. The germline gives CDR1 SGHTA, CDR2 FQGNSA.